Each of the 23 T cell receptor beta chains below was sequenced from the same sample in a study of cytomegalovirus exposure and HLA in healthy donors. The PCR ran on 60 Vbeta and 13 Jbeta primers. TCRdb's copy holds only in-frame clones and misses some; the assay was immunoSEQ multiplex PCR. The sample shows some 110,000 clones, roughly 82% of them seen only once. The sample consisted of PBMCs. Receptors originate from a woman in her forties in good health and CMV-seropositive.

V and J are TRBV4-1 and TRBJ2-6, with D unresolved. From germline, CDR1 is MGHRA and CDR2 YSYEKL. V dropped 6 bases and J dropped 0 bases, with 15 bases sitting between them. The CDR3 length is 17 residues. This CDR3 is CASSPLERVSGANVLTF. The CDR3 DNA reads as TGCGCCAGCAGTCCCTTGGAACGGGTCTCTGGGGCCAACGTCCTGACTTTC.

The V call is TRBV2, the J call TRBJ2-5; 12 bases agree with TRBD1. J gave up 1 base and V 2 bases, and 2 bases lay outside the gene matches. Germline CDR1 and CDR2: SNHLY and FYNNEI. This CDR3 contains 16 residues. CDR3 sequence: CASSEWGQGAQETQYF. As DNA, the CDR3 is TGTGCCAGCAGTGAATGGGGACAGGGGGCCCAAGAGACCCAGTACTTC.

This clone was seen just once. V usage is TRBV28 and J usage is TRBJ1-4; unclear D gene. The CDR3 is made up of 17 amino acids. The germline gives CDR1 MDHEN, CDR2 SYDVKM. The V end was cut by 5 bases, the J end by 0 bases, with 16 bases between. CDR3 sequence (DNA): TGTGCCAGCAGTCCGGCCTTAGCCTCCTCAACTAATGAAAAACTGTTTTTT. This encodes CASSPALASSTNEKLFF.

This clone was seen only a few times. The chain combines TRBV2 with TRBJ2-7; 9 bases match TRBD2. The CDR3 sequence is 13 residues long. V dropped 6 bases and J dropped 2; count of bases not matched to a gene: 2. In germline, CDR1 is SNHLY, CDR2 FYNNEI. CDR3 sequence: CASRTSGTYEQYF. CDR3 DNA sequence: TGTGCCAGCAGGACTAGCGGAACCTACGAGCAGTACTTC.

V is TRBV5-4 and J is TRBJ2-3; D ambiguous. The CDR3 covers 15 residues. From germline, CDR1 is SGHNT and CDR2 YYREEE (reference sequence). V shed 0 bases and J shed 4 bases, with 12 bases lying between them. The CDR3 nucleotides are TGTGCCAGCAGCTTGGGAGGCGTTTCGGCAGATACGCAGTATTTT. Protein product: CASSLGGVSADTQYF.

The genes are TRBV18 and TRBJ1-3, with D unclear. V lost 0 bases and J lost 0, with 12 bases in between. This CDR3 region has 17 residues. The V gene's germline CDR1 is KGHSH and CDR2 LQKENI. CDR3 loop: CASSPPNSATSGNTIYF. The CDR3 nucleotides read TGTGCCAGCTCACCACCAAATTCCGCTACCTCTGGAAACACCATATATTTT.

This chain uses TRBV6-6 with TRBJ1-2; TRBD1 is a possible D gene (5 bases). CDR3 size: 13 residues. Germline V gene lookup returns CDR1 MNHNY and CDR2 SVGAGI (reference sequence). Trimming took off 7 bases at V and 2 bases at J, with 11 bases between the two ends. The CDR3 nucleotides read TGTGCCAGCAAACAGACAGCCAACTATGGCTACACCTTC. Its translation is CASKQTANYGYTF.

The chain employs TRBV15 and TRBJ2-2, with TRBD1 as a possible D gene (5 bases). Germline assignment: CDR1 LNHNV and CDR2 YYDKDF (reference sequence). The CDR3 loop spans 13 amino acids. The ends were cut back, 3 bases at V and 15 bases at J, with 17 bases in the middle. CDR3 region: CATSSDRPRLVFF. The CDR3 nucleotides are TGTGCCACCAGCAGTGACAGACCCCGACTGGTGTTTTTT.

This clone showed up many times. The chain links TRBV2 to TRBJ1-2; 7 nucleotides line up with TRBD1. The CDR3 extends over 14 amino acids. J gave up 5 bases and V 5 bases, and 8 bases lay outside the gene matches. From germline, CDR1 is SNHLY and CDR2 FYNNEI. The chain's CDR3 is CASSRGQALYGYTF. The CDR3 DNA follows: TGTGCCAGCAGTCGTGGACAGGCTCTTTATGGCTACACCTTC.

This clone was seen a few times. V gene TRBV28 combines with J gene TRBJ2-7; a weak D match, TRBD2 (6 bases). V lost 6 bases and J lost 0, with 15 bases in between. Looked up from germline, CDR1 is MDHEN and CDR2 is SYDVKM. This CDR3 comprises 15 residues. The CDR3 coding sequence is TGTGCCAGCAGGTCCGGGACTTATAGCTCCTACGAGCAGTACTTC. This gives the protein CASRSGTYSSYEQYF.

This clone was detected only a few times. CDR3 DNA sequence: TGTGCCAGCAGCCTGGGGGTGGGACAGTGGGATGAAAAACTGTTTTTT. Encoded protein: CASSLGVGQWDEKLFF. J is TRBJ1-4 and V is TRBV7-8; 7 positions match TRBD1. This CDR3 is 16 amino acids long. V lost 5 bases and J lost 6; bases outside the gene matches: 12. The germline CDR1 and CDR2 sequences are SGHVS and FQNEAQ.

The J gene is TRBJ2-3, the V gene TRBV19; 7 bases map to TRBD2. Germline assignment: CDR1 LNHDA and CDR2 SQIVND (reference sequence). The CDR3 spans 13 residues. Trimming cost V 5 bases and J 5 bases; bases outside gene matches: 4. CDR3 in amino acids: CASSVPSGDTQYF. The CDR3 DNA is TGTGCCAGTAGTGTGCCTAGCGGAGATACGCAGTATTTT.

CDR3 bases: TGCGCCAGCAGCCCAGCACTAGCGGGAGTGTCCTACAATGAGCAGTTCTTC. Its protein product is CASSPALAGVSYNEQFF. The rearrangement links TRBV4-1 to TRBJ2-1; TRBD2 matches 11 bases. CDR3 length: 17 amino acids. Trimming at V came to 4 bases and at J to 1 base, leaving 6 bases not matched to a gene. CDR1 and CDR2 (germline): MGHRA, YSYEKL.

The V gene is TRBV25-1, the J gene TRBJ2-7; the D is unclear. The CDR3 runs to 13 residues. V dropped 2 bases and J dropped 1 base, with 6 bases sitting between them. The germline gives CDR1 MGHDK, CDR2 SYGVNS. The CDR3, as DNA: TGTGCCAGCAGTGAAGCAGGATCCTACGAGCAGTACTTC. Residues: CASSEAGSYEQYF.

The gene calls are TRBV6-5 and TRBJ1-2, with 9 bases matching TRBD1. From germline, CDR1 is MNHEY and CDR2 SVGAGI. The ends lost 8 bases at V and 12 bases at J; junction bases unmatched: 10. The CDR3 is made up of 12 amino acids. CDR3 coding DNA: TGTGCCAGCGGGGTAGGACAGGGGAGGAACACCTTC. Translating it yields CASGVGQGRNTF.

V and J are TRBV28 and TRBJ1-5; D gene unclear. CDR3 length equals 13 residues. Germline loops: CDR1 MDHEN, CDR2 SYDVKM. V was pared by 6 bases and J by 3 bases, with 9 bases between. The CDR3: CASRNSYNQPQHF. The CDR3 coding sequence is TGTGCCAGCAGAAACAGCTACAATCAGCCCCAGCATTTT.

There are a few counts of this clone. The V gene is TRBV11-2, the J gene TRBJ2-1, with 7 bases aligning to TRBD2. Germline CDR1 and CDR2: SGHAT and FQNNGV. The length of the CDR3 is 18 residues. The junction had 13 bases not matched to a gene; V was cut back by 4 bases and J by 1 base. CDR3: CASSSVRRPSGSYNEQFF. DNA for the CDR3: TGTGCCAGCAGCTCCGTCCGTCGGCCTAGCGGATCCTACAATGAGCAGTTCTTC.

This clone was detected a few times. The J gene is TRBJ2-7, the V gene TRBV7-8; TRBD2 is a possible D gene (5 bases). The ends were cut back, 1 base at V and 5 bases at J, with 18 bases in the middle. Germline assignment: CDR1 SGHVS and CDR2 FQNEAQ. This CDR3 spans 16 amino acids. CDR3 sequence (DNA): TGTGCCAGCAGCTTAGGTCCCTCGGACTGGAGAAACGAGCAGTACTTC. It is translated as CASSLGPSDWRNEQYF.

The chain employs TRBV5-1 and TRBJ2-1, with 14 positions matching TRBD2. The length of the CDR3 is 15 residues. V dropped 4 bases and J dropped 5; count of bases not matched to a gene: 2. CDR1 and CDR2 from the germline V gene are SGHRS and YFSETQ. The CDR3 bases are TGCGCCAGCAGCGGGACTAGCGGGAGTGACAATGAGCAGTTCTTC. Amino acid sequence: CASSGTSGSDNEQFF.

The chain is built from TRBV30 and TRBJ2-2; weak D call: TRBD2 (6 bases). The V gene's germline CDR1 is GTSNPN and CDR2 SVGIG (reference sequence). V lost 4 bases and J lost 3, with 12 bases in between. The CDR3 has 14 residues. The CDR3 spells CAWNRDFYTGELFF. The CDR3 nucleotides read TGTGCCTGGAACCGGGACTTTTACACCGGGGAGCTGTTTTTT.

This chain joins TRBV28 and TRBJ1-1; D possibly corresponds to TRBD1 (6 bases). V was clipped by 0 bases and J by 1 base, with 6 bases between them. The CDR3 loop spans 14 amino acids. Per the germline V gene, CDR1 is MDHEN and CDR2 is SYDVKM. This CDR3 reads CASSLWDRNTEAFF. DNA of the CDR3: TGTGCCAGCAGTTTATGGGACAGGAACACTGAAGCTTTCTTT.

V and J are TRBV6-5 and TRBJ1-2; 10 bases agree with TRBD1. CDR1 is MNHEY, CDR2 SVGAGI, per germline. V lost 5 bases and J lost 4; bases outside the gene matches: 4. The CDR3 covers 14 residues. The CDR3 reads CASSMDRGSYGYTF. In nucleotides, the CDR3 is TGTGCCAGCAGTATGGACAGGGGGTCCTATGGCTACACCTTC.

V is TRBV10-3 and J is TRBJ1-2; D call uncertain. Germline V lookup: CDR1 ENHRY, CDR2 SYGVKD. CDR3 length: 14 residues. V was clipped by 4 bases and J by 4 bases, with 13 bases between them. CDR3 DNA sequence: TGTGCCATCAGTGTAATCGCCGGTCCCTATGGCTACACCTTC. Translation gives CAISVIAGPYGYTF.